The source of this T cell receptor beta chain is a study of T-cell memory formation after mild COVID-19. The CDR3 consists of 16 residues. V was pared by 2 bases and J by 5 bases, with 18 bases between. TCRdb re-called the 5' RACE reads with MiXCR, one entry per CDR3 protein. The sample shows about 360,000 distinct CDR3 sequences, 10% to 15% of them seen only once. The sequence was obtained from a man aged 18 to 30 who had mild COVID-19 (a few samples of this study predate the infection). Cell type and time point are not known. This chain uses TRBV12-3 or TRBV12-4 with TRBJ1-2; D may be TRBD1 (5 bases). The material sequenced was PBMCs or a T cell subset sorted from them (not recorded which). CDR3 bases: TGTGCCAGCAGTTTAAGGTCGGGGGGATATCGGTATGGCTACACCTTC. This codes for CASSLRSGGYRYGYTF.